Listed here are 20 T cell receptor beta chains from one sample, sequenced in a study of shared T cell receptors in the human thymus. Measured with immunoSEQ multiplex PCR; TCRdb has only the in-frame clones, and not every one. Of about 380,000 clones detected, 95% appear once; the ten largest clones hold roughly 0.02%. The sequenced material came from thymocytes. The source of these receptors is a human donor.

The genes are TRBV5-6 and TRBJ2-5; a weak D match, TRBD2 (6 bases). The V gene's germline CDR1 is SGHDT and CDR2 YYEEEE. The CDR3 is 11 residues long. Trimming left V 0 bases short and J 11 bases short, with 8 bases between. The CDR3 sequence: CASSLAREQYF. The CDR3 DNA reads TGTGCCAGCAGCTTGGCACGGGAGCAGTACTTC.

This clone was observed once. This chain links TRBV27 with TRBJ1-4; D is unresolved. The CDR3 has 15 residues. Germline CDR1 and CDR2: MNHEY and SMNVEV (reference sequence). Trimming left V 2 bases short and J 6 bases short, with 13 bases between. The CDR3 DNA sequence: TGTGCCAGCAGTTTAAAGGGCCCCGCCTATGAAAAACTGTTTTTT. As protein: CASSLKGPAYEKLFF.

The chain is built from TRBV4-3 and TRBJ2-1, with D maybe TRBD2 (5 bases). Looked up from germline, CDR1 is LGHNA and CDR2 is YSLEER. Trimming removed 0 bases at V and 9 bases at J, with 18 bases between. This CDR3 has 16 residues. CDR3 residues: CASSQDRRGHEGEQFF. CDR3 DNA sequence: TGCGCCAGCAGCCAAGACCGCCGAGGGCATGAGGGTGAGCAGTTCTTC.

V is TRBV30 and J is TRBJ1-3; 11 bases match TRBD1. Germline lookup yields CDR1 GTSNPN and CDR2 SVGIG (reference sequence). Trimming removed 5 bases from V and 9 bases from J; junction bases left unmatched: 9. The CDR3 is 14 amino acids. The CDR3 reads CAWFPGTGGGTIYF. CDR3 DNA sequence: TGTGCCTGGTTCCCCGGGACAGGGGGGGGCACCATATATTTT.

This clone was seen only once. The chain uses TRBV4-3 and TRBJ2-7; TRBD2 matches 8 bases. J lost 3 bases, V lost 4 bases, and 8 bases had no gene match. This CDR3 is built from 15 residues. Germline assignment: CDR1 LGHNA and CDR2 YSLEER. The CDR3 DNA follows: TGCGCCAGCAGCCCGATAGTGGCGGGGGGCTACGAGCAGTACTTC. This encodes CASSPIVAGGYEQYF.

This clone was found once. The rearrangement joins TRBV5-1 to TRBJ2-1, with 8 bases lining up with TRBD2. Losses at the gene ends were 6 bases for V and 5 bases for J; bases not matched to a gene: 7. The V gene's germline CDR1 is SGHRS and CDR2 YFSETQ. The CDR3 is 14 residues long. CDR3 loop: CASKVKREHNEQFF. The CDR3 coding sequence is TGCGCCAGCAAAGTCAAGCGGGAGCACAATGAGCAGTTCTTC.

The rearrangement joins TRBV21-1 to TRBJ2-7. TRBV21-1 is a pseudogene segment. CDR3 length: 11 residues. The CDR3 coding sequence is TGTGCCAGCAGAAGCTCCTACGAGCAGTACTTC. This translates into CASRSSYEQYF.

This chain joins TRBV27 and TRBJ2-7; the match to TRBD2 covers 7 bases. The ends lost 11 bases at V and 2 bases at J; junction bases unmatched: 12. The germline V gene encodes CDR1 MNHEY and CDR2 SMNVEV (reference sequence). The CDR3 runs 14 residues. The CDR3: CAVGISGAPYEQYF. DNA of the CDR3: TGTGCCGTCGGGATAAGCGGGGCCCCCTACGAGCAGTACTTC.

The chain recombines TRBV4-3 with TRBJ1-1; the D is unclear. Germline assignment: CDR1 LGHNA and CDR2 YSLEER. V was cut by 6 bases and J by 3 bases, with 26 bases left in between. CDR3 length: 18 amino acids. DNA of the CDR3: TGCGCCAGCAGGGGGTTGGGCAGGACGAAACTCAAGGACACTGAAGCTTTCTTT. Its translation is CASRGLGRTKLKDTEAFF.

V and J are TRBV7-3 and TRBJ2-2; D may correspond to TRBD1 or TRBD2 (5 bases each). V was trimmed by 1 base and J by 1 base, leaving 13 bases between them. Germline V gives CDR1 SGHTA, CDR2 FQGTGA. The CDR3 spans 17 residues. The CDR3 loop is CASSLNEGRRNTGELFF. In DNA form, the CDR3 reads TGTGCCAGCAGCTTAAACGAGGGACGTCGGAACACCGGGGAGCTGTTTTTT.

The V call is TRBV28, the J call TRBJ2-1; 7 positions match TRBD2. The CDR3 length is 15 residues. V shed 5 bases and J 9 bases; nucleotides not matched to a gene: 13. The germline CDR1 and CDR2 sequences are MDHEN and SYDVKM. The CDR3 nucleotides read TGTGCCAGCAGTCGAGGACTAGTTGGGCCAATTGAGCAGTTCTTC. Translation gives CASSRGLVGPIEQFF.

The V and J genes are TRBV29-1 and TRBJ1-1, with 9 bases fitting TRBD1. Germline trimming cut 7 bases from V and 5 bases from J; bases unmatched to any gene: 8. The CDR3 runs 13 residues. Germline V gives CDR1 SQVTM, CDR2 ANQGSEA. DNA of the CDR3: TGCAGCGCCGGGGGGACAGGGCTAACTGAAGCTTTCTTT. This gives the protein CSAGGTGLTEAFF.

The J gene is TRBJ1-3, the V gene TRBV7-9, with no clear D. CDR1 and CDR2 (germline): SEHNR, FQNEAQ (reference sequence). This CDR3 has 14 residues. Between the trimmed V and J ends, which lost 4 bases and 8 bases, there was a span of 15 bases. CDR3 protein: CASSWTGPGDTIYF. CDR3 sequence (DNA): TGTGCCAGCAGCTGGACTGGCCCGGGAGACACCATATATTTT.

The gene calls are TRBV27 and TRBJ2-2; tentative D call: TRBD2 (6 bases). Trimming stripped 6 bases from V and 1 base from J, with 12 bases between. This CDR3 comprises 15 residues. Germline CDR1 is MNHEY and CDR2 is SMNVEV (reference sequence). CDR3 nucleotides: TGTGCCAGCAGCCATACTAGCAGGAACACCGGGGAGCTGTTTTTT. Its translation: CASSHTSRNTGELFF.

J is TRBJ2-7 and V is TRBV27, with 9 bases lining up with TRBD2. Germline loops: CDR1 MNHEY, CDR2 SMNVEV (reference sequence). CDR3 length: 17 amino acids. Trimming at V came to 8 bases and at J to 2 bases, leaving 16 bases not matched to a gene. This CDR3 reads CASRSWLAGTLTYEQYF. In DNA form, the CDR3 reads TGTGCCAGCCGCTCTTGGCTAGCGGGAACCCTGACCTACGAGCAGTACTTC.

The chain uses TRBV27 and TRBJ2-5; D is perhaps TRBD2 (5 bases). V lost 6 bases and J lost 3, with 14 bases in between. Germline V gene sequence: CDR1 MNHEY, CDR2 SMNVEV (reference sequence). CDR3 size: 14 residues. The CDR3 DNA is TGTGCCAGCAGAGTTTATATCGGGGAAGAGACCCAGTACTTC. This encodes CASRVYIGEETQYF.

The rearrangement links TRBV28 to TRBJ2-7; TRBD2 matches at 8 bases. The CDR3 is made up of 12 amino acids. V trimming: 8 bases; J trimming: 2 bases; junction bases outside the gene matches: 2. Germline values: CDR1 MDHEN, CDR2 SYDVKM. DNA for the CDR3: TGTGCCAGCGCGGGGGGCACCTACGAGCAGTACTTC. Amino acids: CASAGGTYEQYF.

The rearrangement links TRBV28 to TRBJ2-7, with D tentatively TRBD2 (5 bases). CDR1 and CDR2 from the germline V gene are MDHEN and SYDVKM. The CDR3 contains 14 residues. The V gene lost 6 bases and the J gene lost 0 bases, with 12 bases spanning the gap. The CDR3 sequence: CASRTLGPSYEQYF. CDR3 bases: TGTGCCAGCAGGACACTAGGGCCCTCCTACGAGCAGTACTTC. Using reference TRBV28 and TRBJ2-7 for the parts outside the CDR3, the full variable domain is DVKVTQSSRYLVKRTGEKVFLECVQDMDHENMFWYRQDPGLGLRLIYFSYDVKMKEKGDIPEGYSVSREKKERFSLILESASTNQTSMYLCASRTLGPSYEQYFGPGTRLTVT.

J is TRBJ2-3 and V is TRBV7-4; TRBD2 matches at 12 bases. Germline V gene data show CDR1 as SGHVT and CDR2 as SQSDAQ. This CDR3 has 19 residues. V trimming: 8 bases; J trimming: 2 bases; junction bases outside the gene matches: 17. The CDR3: CASRVELAGGPNHTDTQYF. The CDR3, as DNA: TGTGCCAGCCGGGTCGAGCTAGCGGGAGGGCCCAACCACACAGATACGCAGTATTTT.

V is TRBV19 and J is TRBJ2-7; TRBD1 aligns across 9 bases. Germline CDR1 reads LNHDA; CDR2 reads SQIVND (reference sequence). Trimming cost V 9 bases and J 4 bases; bases outside gene matches: 7. The CDR3 has 13 amino acids. CDR3 loop: CASRQGEQYEQYF. The CDR3 bases are TGTGCCAGCCGACAGGGGGAACAATACGAGCAGTACTTC. Full variable domain (rest looked up from reference TRBV19 and TRBJ2-7): DGGITQSPKYLFRKEGQNVTLSCEQNLNHDAMYWYRQDPGQGLRLIYYSQIVNDFQKGDIAEGYSVSREKKESFPLTVTSAQKNPTAFYLCASRQGEQYEQYFGPGTRLTVT.